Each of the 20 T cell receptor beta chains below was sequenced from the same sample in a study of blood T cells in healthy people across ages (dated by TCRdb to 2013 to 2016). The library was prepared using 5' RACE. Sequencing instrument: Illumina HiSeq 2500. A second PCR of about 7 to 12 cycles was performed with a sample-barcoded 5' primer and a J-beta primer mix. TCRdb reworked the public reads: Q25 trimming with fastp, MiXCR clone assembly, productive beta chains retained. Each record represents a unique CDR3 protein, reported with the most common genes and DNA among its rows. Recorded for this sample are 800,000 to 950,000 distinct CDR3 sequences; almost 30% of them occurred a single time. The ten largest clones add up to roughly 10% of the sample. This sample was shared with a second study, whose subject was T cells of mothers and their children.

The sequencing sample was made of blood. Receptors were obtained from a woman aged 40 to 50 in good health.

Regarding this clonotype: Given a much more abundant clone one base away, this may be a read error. This CDR3 reads CAIGLTGNYGYTF. The CDR3 region has the DNA TGTGCCATCGGACTGACAGGGAACTATGGCTACACCTTC. This chain joins TRBV10-3 and TRBJ1-2; 7 nucleotides align to TRBD1. CDR3 length: 13 amino acids. Germline CDR1 reads ENHRY; CDR2 reads SYGVKD. The junction had 5 bases not matched to a gene; V was cut back by 8 bases and J by 2 bases.

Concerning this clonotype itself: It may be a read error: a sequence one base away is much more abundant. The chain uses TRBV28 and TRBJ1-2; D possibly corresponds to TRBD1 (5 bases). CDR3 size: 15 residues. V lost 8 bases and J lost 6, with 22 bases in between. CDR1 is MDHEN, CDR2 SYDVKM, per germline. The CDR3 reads CASESAAGGYHGYTF. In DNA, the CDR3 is TGTGCCAGCGAGTCTGCCGCCGGGGGATACCATGGCTACACCTTC.

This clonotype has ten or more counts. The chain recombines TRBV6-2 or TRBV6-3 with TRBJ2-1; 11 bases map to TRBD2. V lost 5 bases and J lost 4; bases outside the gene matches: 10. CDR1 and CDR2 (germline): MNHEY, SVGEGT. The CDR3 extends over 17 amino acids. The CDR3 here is CASSESPSGGTYNEQFF. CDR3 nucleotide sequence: TGTGCCAGCAGTGAAAGCCCTAGCGGGGGGACGTACAATGAGCAGTTCTTC.

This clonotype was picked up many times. The CDR3 here is CASTRQGRQETQYF. Here the CDR3 DNA reads TGTGCCAGCACCCGACAGGGACGGCAAGAGACCCAGTACTTC. V and J are TRBV6-6 and TRBJ2-5; 7 bases are a match to TRBD1. In germline, CDR1 is MNHNY, CDR2 SVGAGI (reference sequence). The CDR3 runs 14 residues. V trimming: 7 bases; J trimming: 2 bases; junction bases outside the gene matches: 7.

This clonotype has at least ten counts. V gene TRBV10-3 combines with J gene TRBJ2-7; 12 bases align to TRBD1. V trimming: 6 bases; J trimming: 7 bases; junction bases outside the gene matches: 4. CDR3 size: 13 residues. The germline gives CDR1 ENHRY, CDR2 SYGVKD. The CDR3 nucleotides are TGTGCCATCAGGGGGACAGGGGGCGGTGAGCAGTACTTC. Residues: CAIRGTGGGEQYF.

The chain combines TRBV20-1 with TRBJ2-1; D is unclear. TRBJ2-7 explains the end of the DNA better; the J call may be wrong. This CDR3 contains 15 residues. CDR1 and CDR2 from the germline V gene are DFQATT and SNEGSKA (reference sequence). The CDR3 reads CSARESQSSYNEQYF. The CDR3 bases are TGCAGTGCTAGAGAGTCGCAAAGCTCCTACAATGAGCAGTACTTC.

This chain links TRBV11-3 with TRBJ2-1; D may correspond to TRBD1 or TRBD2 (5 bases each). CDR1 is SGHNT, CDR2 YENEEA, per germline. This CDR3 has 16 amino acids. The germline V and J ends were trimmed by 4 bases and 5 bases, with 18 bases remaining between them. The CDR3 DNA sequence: TGTGCCAGCAGCTCTAGGACGGGGCTTACCGACAATGAGCAGTTCTTC. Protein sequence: CASSSRTGLTDNEQFF.

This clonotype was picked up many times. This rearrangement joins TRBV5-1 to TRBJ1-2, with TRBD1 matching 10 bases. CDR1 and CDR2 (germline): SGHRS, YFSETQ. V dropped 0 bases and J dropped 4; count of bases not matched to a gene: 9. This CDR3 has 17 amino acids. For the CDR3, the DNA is TGCGCCAGCAGCTTGGCGCCGGGGACAGGGGACTCCTATGGCTACACCTTC. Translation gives CASSLAPGTGDSYGYTF. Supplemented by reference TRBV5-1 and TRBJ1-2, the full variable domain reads KAGVTQTPRYLIKTRGQQVTLSCSPISGHRSVSWYQQTPGQGLQFLFEYFSETQRNKGNFPGRFSGRQFSNSRSEMNVSTLELGDSALYLCASSLAPGTGDSYGYTFGSGTRLTVV.

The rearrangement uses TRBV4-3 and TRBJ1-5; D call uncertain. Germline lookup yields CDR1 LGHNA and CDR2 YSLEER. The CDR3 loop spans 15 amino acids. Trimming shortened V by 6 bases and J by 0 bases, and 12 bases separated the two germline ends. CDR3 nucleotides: TGCGCCAGCAGGTTGGAGTTCGATAGCAATCAGCCCCAGCATTTT. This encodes CASRLEFDSNQPQHF.

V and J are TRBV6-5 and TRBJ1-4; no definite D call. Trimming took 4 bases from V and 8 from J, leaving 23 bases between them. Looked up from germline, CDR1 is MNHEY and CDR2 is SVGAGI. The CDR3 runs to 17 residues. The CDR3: CASSLSPSWADREKLFF. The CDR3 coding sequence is TGTGCCAGCAGTTTAAGCCCAAGCTGGGCAGATCGGGAAAAACTGTTTTTT.

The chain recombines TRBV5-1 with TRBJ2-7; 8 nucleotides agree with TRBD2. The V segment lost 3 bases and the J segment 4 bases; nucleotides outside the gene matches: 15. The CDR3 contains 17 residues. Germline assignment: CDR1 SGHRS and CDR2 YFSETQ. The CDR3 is CASSWLPYGGGSYEQYF. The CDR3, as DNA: TGCGCCAGCAGCTGGTTACCGTATGGCGGGGGGAGTTACGAGCAGTACTTC.

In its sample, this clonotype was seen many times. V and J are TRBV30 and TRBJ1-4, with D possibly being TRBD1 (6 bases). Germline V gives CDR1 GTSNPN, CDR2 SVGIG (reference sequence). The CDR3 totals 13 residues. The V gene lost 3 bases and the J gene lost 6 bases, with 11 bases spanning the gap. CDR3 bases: TGTGCCTGGAGATTTGCAGGGGATGAAAAACTGTTTTTT. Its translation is CAWRFAGDEKLFF.

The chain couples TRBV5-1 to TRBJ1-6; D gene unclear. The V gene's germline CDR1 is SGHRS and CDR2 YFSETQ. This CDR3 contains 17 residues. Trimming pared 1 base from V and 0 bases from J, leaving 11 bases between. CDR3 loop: CASSLWGPSSYNSPLHF. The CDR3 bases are TGCGCCAGCAGCTTGTGGGGTCCAAGCTCCTATAATTCACCCCTCCACTTT.

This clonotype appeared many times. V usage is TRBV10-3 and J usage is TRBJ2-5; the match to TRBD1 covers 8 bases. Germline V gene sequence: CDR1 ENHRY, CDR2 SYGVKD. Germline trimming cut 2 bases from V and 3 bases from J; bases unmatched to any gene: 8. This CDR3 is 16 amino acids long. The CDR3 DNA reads TGTGCCATCAGTGAGAGGGAGGACAGGGTGGAAGAGACCCAGTACTTC. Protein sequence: CAISEREDRVEETQYF.

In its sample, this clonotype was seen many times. The CDR3 coding sequence is TGTGCCAGCAGCTTAAGTACAGGGGAGACCCAGTACTTC. Its protein is CASSLSTGETQYF. This rearrangement joins TRBV7-2 to TRBJ2-5; weak D call: TRBD1 (6 bases). From germline, CDR1 is SGHTA and CDR2 FQGNSA. The V end lost 2 bases, the J end lost 5 bases, and 9 bases lay between the germline ends. The CDR3 contains 13 residues.

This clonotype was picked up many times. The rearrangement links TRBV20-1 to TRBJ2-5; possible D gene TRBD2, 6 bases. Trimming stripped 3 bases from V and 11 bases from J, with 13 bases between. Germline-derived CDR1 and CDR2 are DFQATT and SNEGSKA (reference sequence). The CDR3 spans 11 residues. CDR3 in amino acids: CSARPGREQYF. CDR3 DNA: TGCAGTGCTAGGCCAGGACGGGAGCAGTACTTC.

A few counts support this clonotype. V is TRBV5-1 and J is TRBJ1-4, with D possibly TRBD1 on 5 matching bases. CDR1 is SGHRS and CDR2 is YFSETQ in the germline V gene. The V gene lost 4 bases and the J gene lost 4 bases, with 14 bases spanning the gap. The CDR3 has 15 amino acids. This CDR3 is CASSAHTGLNEKLFF. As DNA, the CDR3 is TGCGCCAGCAGCGCGCATACAGGACTTAATGAAAAACTGTTTTTT.

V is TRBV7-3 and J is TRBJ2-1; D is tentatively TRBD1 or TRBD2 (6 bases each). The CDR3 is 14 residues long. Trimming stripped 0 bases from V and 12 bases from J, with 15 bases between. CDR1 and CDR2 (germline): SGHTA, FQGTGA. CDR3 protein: CASSLTSGASGQFF. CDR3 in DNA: TGTGCCAGCAGCTTAACCTCGGGGGCCTCCGGGCAGTTCTTC.

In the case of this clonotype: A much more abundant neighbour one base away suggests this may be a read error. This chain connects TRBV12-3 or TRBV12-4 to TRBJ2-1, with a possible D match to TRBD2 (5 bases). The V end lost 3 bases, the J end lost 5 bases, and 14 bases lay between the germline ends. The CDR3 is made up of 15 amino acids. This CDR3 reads CASSFPTTNHNEQFF. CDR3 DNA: TGTGCCAGCAGTTTTCCTACGACTAACCACAATGAGCAGTTCTTC.

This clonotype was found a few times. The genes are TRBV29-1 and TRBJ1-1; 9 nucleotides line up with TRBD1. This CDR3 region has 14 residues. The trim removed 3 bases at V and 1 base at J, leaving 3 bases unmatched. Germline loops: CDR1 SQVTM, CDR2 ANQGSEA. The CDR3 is CSVDTGGRNTEAFF. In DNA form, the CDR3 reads TGCAGCGTTGATACAGGGGGCCGGAACACTGAAGCTTTCTTT. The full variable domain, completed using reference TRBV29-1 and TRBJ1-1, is SAVISQKPSRDICQRGTSLTIQCQVDSQVTMMFWYRQQPGQSLTLIATANQGSEATYESGFVIDKFPISRPNLTFSTLTVSNMSPEDSSIYLCSVDTGGRNTEAFFGQGTRLTVV.